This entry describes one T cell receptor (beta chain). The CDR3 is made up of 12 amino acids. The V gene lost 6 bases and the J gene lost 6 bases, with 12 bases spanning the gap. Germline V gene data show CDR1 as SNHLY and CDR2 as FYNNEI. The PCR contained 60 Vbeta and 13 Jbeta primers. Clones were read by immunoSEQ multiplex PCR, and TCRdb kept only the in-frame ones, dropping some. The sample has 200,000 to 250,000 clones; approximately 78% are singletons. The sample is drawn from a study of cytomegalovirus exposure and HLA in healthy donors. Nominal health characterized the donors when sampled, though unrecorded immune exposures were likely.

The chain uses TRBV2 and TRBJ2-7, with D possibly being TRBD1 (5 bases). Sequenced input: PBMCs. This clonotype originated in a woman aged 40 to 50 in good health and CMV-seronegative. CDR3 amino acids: CASRSRASEQYF. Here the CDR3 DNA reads TGTGCCAGCAGGAGCAGGGCGTCCGAGCAGTACTTC.